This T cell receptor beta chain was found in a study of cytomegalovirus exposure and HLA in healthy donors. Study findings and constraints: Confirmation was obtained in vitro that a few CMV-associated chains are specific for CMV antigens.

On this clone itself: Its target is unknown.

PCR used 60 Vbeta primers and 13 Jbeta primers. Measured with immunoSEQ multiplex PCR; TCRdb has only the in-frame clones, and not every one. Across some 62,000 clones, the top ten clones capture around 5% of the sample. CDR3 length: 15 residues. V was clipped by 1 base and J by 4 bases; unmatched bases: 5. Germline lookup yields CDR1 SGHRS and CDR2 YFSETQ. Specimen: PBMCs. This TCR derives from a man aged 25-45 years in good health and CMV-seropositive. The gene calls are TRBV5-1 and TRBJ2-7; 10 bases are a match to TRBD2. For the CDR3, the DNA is TGCGCCAGCAGCTTGACCGGGACTAGCGTGTACGAGCAGTACTTC. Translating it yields CASSLTGTSVYEQYF.